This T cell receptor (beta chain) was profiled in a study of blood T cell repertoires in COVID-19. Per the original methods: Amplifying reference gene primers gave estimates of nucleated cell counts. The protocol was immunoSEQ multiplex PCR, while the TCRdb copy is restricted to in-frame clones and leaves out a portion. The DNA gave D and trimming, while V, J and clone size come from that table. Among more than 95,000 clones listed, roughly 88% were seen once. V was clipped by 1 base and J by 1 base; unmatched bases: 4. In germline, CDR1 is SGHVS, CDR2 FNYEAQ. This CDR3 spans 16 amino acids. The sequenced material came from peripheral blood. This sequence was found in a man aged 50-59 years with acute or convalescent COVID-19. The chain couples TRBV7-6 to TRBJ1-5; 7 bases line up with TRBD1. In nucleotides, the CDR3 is TGTGCCAGCAGCTTAGGACAGGGTGGGAGCAATCAGCCCCAGCATTTT. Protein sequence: CASSLGQGGSNQPQHF. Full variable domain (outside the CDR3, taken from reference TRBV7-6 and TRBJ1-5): GAGVSQSPRYKVTKRGQDVALRCDPISGHVSLYWYRQALGQGPEFLTYFNYEAQQDKSGLPNDRFSAERPEGSISTLTIQRTEQRDSAMYRCASSLGQGGSNQPQHFGDGTRLSIL.